The 30 T cell receptor beta chains given below trace back to one sample, sequenced in a study of cytomegalovirus exposure and HLA in healthy donors. Assay: immunoSEQ multiplex PCR; the TCRdb copy retains only in-frame clones and omits some. The sample contains hundreds of thousands of clones, 75% to 90% of which appear only once. Sequenced material: PBMCs. The receptor source for this set is a woman aged 30 to 39 in good health and CMV-seropositive.

The CDR3 here is CASSEGQGQKTQYF. The CDR3 DNA follows: TGCGCCAGCAGCGAAGGACAGGGTCAGAAGACCCAGTACTTC. The chain links TRBV5-1 to TRBJ2-5, with 8 bases fitting TRBD1. This CDR3 has 14 residues. V was clipped by 4 bases and J by 6 bases; unmatched bases: 8. CDR1 and CDR2 (germline): SGHRS, YFSETQ.

The rearrangement uses TRBV28 and TRBJ2-2; tentatively, D is TRBD1 (5 bases). CDR3 size: 14 residues. Germline CDR1 reads MDHEN; CDR2 reads SYDVKM. Trimming cost V 6 bases and J 7 bases, with 15 bases left between them. Here the CDR3 reads CASRIPARDGELFF. The CDR3 coding sequence is TGTGCCAGCAGGATACCAGCCAGGGACGGGGAGCTGTTTTTT.

This chain connects TRBV4-1 to TRBJ1-2; tentative D call: TRBD1 (5 bases). The CDR3 length is 15 residues. Trimming took off 2 bases at V and 8 bases at J, with 18 bases between the two ends. CDR1 and CDR2 from the germline V gene are MGHRA and YSYEKL. The CDR3 region is CASSQLWGGFEGYTF. In DNA, the CDR3 is TGCGCCAGCAGCCAACTCTGGGGGGGATTTGAGGGCTACACCTTC.

This chain uses TRBV7-2 with TRBJ2-7, with 7 bases identical to TRBD2. CDR1 and CDR2 (germline): SGHTA, FQGNSA. CDR3 size: 14 residues. J lost 2 bases, V lost 2 bases, and 3 bases had no gene match. Written as DNA, the CDR3 is TGTGCCAGCAGCTTAAGGGCGGGAGCCTACGAGCAGTACTTC. Encoded protein: CASSLRAGAYEQYF. Drawing the rest from reference TRBV7-2 and TRBJ2-7, the complete variable domain is GAGVSQSPSNKVTEKGKDVELRCDPISGHTALYWYRQSLGQGLEFLIYFQGNSAPDKSGLPSDRFSAERTGGSVSTLTIQRTQQEDSAVYLCASSLRAGAYEQYFGPGTRLTVT.

Worth noting for this clone: The junction shows a germline mismatch at one end, possibly a read error. This same CDR3 is encoded by further DNA sequences in the sample. This chain connects TRBV15 to TRBJ1-2; D call uncertain. Germline values: CDR1 LNHNV, CDR2 YYDKDF (reference sequence). The CDR3 runs 13 residues. This CDR3 reads CATSRDRNYGYTF. CDR3 coding DNA: TGTGCCACCAGTAGAGATAGGAACTATGGCTACACCTTC.

The sample holds a few counts of this clone. The V call is TRBV12-5, the J call TRBJ2-2; 10 positions agree with TRBD2. The CDR3 runs 15 residues. Germline values: CDR1 LGHNT, CDR2 FRNRAP. Trimming took 6 bases from V and 7 from J; bases not matched to a gene: 8. CDR3 residues: CASGRTGLASGELFF. The DNA for the CDR3 is TGTGCTAGTGGCCGAACGGGACTAGCGAGCGGGGAGCTGTTTTTT.

This chain links TRBV12-5 with TRBJ2-7; D remains unclear. V lost 9 bases and J 4 bases, leaving 10 bases between the germline ends. The germline V gene encodes CDR1 LGHNT and CDR2 FRNRAP. The CDR3 extends over 11 amino acids. CDR3 sequence (DNA): TGTGCTAGCGCCATGGGGTACGAGCAGTACTTC. Encoded protein: CASAMGYEQYF. Full variable domain (outside the CDR3, taken from reference TRBV12-5 and TRBJ2-7): DARVTQTPRHKVTEMGQEVTMRCQPILGHNTVFWYRQTMMQGLELLAYFRNRAPLDDSGMPKDRFSAEMPDATLATLKIQPSEPRDSAVYFCASAMGYEQYFGPGTRLTVT.

The rearrangement links TRBV9 to TRBJ2-1; a weak D match, TRBD2 (5 bases). The CDR3 sequence is 14 residues long. V was cut by 3 bases and J by 5 bases, with 12 bases left in between. Germline-derived CDR1 and CDR2 are SGDLS and YYNGEE. CDR3 region: CASSAGSGDNEQFF. DNA of the CDR3: TGTGCCAGCAGCGCGGGATCTGGGGACAATGAGCAGTTCTTC.

V is TRBV20-1 and J is TRBJ1-2; D uncertain. The germline V and J ends were trimmed by 3 bases and 8 bases, with 10 bases remaining between them. CDR3 length: 11 amino acids. The V gene's germline CDR1 is DFQATT and CDR2 SNEGSKA (reference sequence). The CDR3 loop is CSASQSEGYTF. The DNA of the CDR3 is TGCAGTGCTAGCCAATCGGAGGGCTACACCTTC.

The V call is TRBV27, the J call TRBJ2-5, with TRBD2 as a possible D gene (7 bases). The CDR3 has 13 residues. Trimming removed 3 bases at V and 7 bases at J, with 12 bases between. Germline V lookup: CDR1 MNHEY, CDR2 SMNVEV (reference sequence). Here the CDR3 reads CASSFEGGRTQYF. CDR3 nucleotides: TGTGCCAGCAGTTTCGAGGGGGGGAGGACCCAGTACTTC.

The V gene is TRBV27, the J gene TRBJ2-7, with TRBD2 matching 12 bases. The V segment lost 5 bases and the J segment 7 bases; nucleotides outside the gene matches: 6. CDR3 size: 14 residues. The germline CDR1 and CDR2 sequences are MNHEY and SMNVEV (reference sequence). CDR3 DNA sequence: TGTGCCAGCAGTCGACTAGCGGGAGAACCGGAGCAGTACTTC. This encodes CASSRLAGEPEQYF.

The chain has TRBV5-1 and TRBJ2-5; D remains unclear. Germline CDR1 reads SGHRS; CDR2 reads YFSETQ. V gave up 2 bases and J gave up 4 bases, with 12 bases separating them. This CDR3 contains 14 residues. DNA for the CDR3: TGCGCCAGCAGCTTAAAGTCAGGCTTAGAGACCCAGTACTTC. Translation: CASSLKSGLETQYF.

The V gene is TRBV30, the J gene TRBJ1-4; 8 nucleotides match TRBD1. CDR3 length: 15 amino acids. V gave up 3 bases and J gave up 7 bases; unmatched junction bases: 10. Germline CDR1 GTSNPN, CDR2 SVGIG (reference sequence). DNA of the CDR3: TGTGCCTGGAGCCGAAAGGACAGGGCGGGTGAAAAACTGTTTTTT. Amino acid sequence: CAWSRKDRAGEKLFF.

The chain is built from TRBV5-1 and TRBJ2-2, with D possibly TRBD1 on 6 matching bases. Looked up from germline, CDR1 is SGHRS and CDR2 is YFSETQ. The CDR3 sequence is 16 residues long. The germline V and J ends were trimmed by 1 base and 6 bases, with 16 bases remaining between them. The CDR3 region has the DNA TGCGCCAGCAGCTTGACAGGGAATTATCCCTCCGGGGAGCTGTTTTTT. Amino acid sequence: CASSLTGNYPSGELFF.

J is TRBJ1-1 and V is TRBV4-2; no definite D call. CDR1 and CDR2 from the germline V gene are LGHNA and YNFKEQ. Trimming took 3 bases from V and 1 from J, leaving 3 bases between them. CDR3 length equals 12 residues. CDR3 in amino acids: CASSHENTEAFF. The CDR3 DNA reads as TGTGCCAGCAGCCATGAGAACACTGAAGCTTTCTTT.

This sequence joins TRBV27 and TRBJ2-3, with D possibly being TRBD2 (6 bases). Germline V gene sequence: CDR1 MNHEY, CDR2 SMNVEV (reference sequence). With 6 bases removed from V and 2 bases from J, the gap between germline ends came to 15 bases. This CDR3 is built from 15 residues. The CDR3 nucleotides read TGTGCCAGCAGGGGGGGATCCTATTCCACAGATACGCAGTATTTT. Amino acids: CASRGGSYSTDTQYF.

The chain employs TRBV6-6 and TRBJ2-1, with 7 bases matching TRBD2. Germline trimming cut 6 bases from V and 9 bases from J; bases unmatched to any gene: 8. The CDR3 length is 13 residues. Germline loops: CDR1 MNHNY, CDR2 SVGAGI (reference sequence). As DNA, the CDR3 is TGTGCCAGCAGCACGGGGGGAGGGCTTGAGCAGTTCTTC. This gives the protein CASSTGGGLEQFF.

The chain is built from TRBV9 and TRBJ1-3, with no clear D. Per the germline V gene, CDR1 is SGDLS and CDR2 is YYNGEE. V was cut by 0 bases and J by 4 bases, with 11 bases left in between. This CDR3 contains 15 residues. CDR3: CASSVGSAEGNTIYF. The CDR3 coding sequence is TGTGCCAGCAGCGTAGGCTCGGCAGAGGGAAACACCATATATTTT.

The chain employs TRBV28 and TRBJ1-1, with 7 bases that match TRBD1. The CDR3 is 15 residues long. The germline V gene has CDR1 MDHEN and CDR2 SYDVKM. The V gene end was trimmed by 4 bases and the J gene end by 0 bases; junction bases not matched to a gene: 5. CDR3 in DNA: TGTGCCAGCAGTTCCCTGGGACAGATGAACACTGAAGCTTTCTTT. The encoded protein is CASSSLGQMNTEAFF.

The J gene is TRBJ1-1, the V gene TRBV6-5, with D tentatively TRBD1 (5 bases). CDR1 and CDR2 (germline): MNHEY, SVGAGI. Between the trimmed V and J ends, which lost 6 bases and 8 bases, there was a span of 13 bases. The CDR3 consists of 12 residues. The CDR3 here is CASSHRRQEAFF. The CDR3 coding sequence is TGTGCCAGCAGCCACCGTCGACAGGAAGCTTTCTTT.

The chain links TRBV10-1 to TRBJ2-3; D perhaps matches TRBD2 (5 bases). The CDR3 extends over 14 amino acids. Germline CDR1 reads WNHNN; CDR2 reads SYGVQD (reference sequence). The V end was cut by 2 bases, the J end by 3 bases, with 9 bases between. The CDR3 protein is CASSETSRTDTQYF. As DNA, the CDR3 is TGCGCCAGCAGTGAGACTAGTAGGACAGATACGCAGTATTTT.

This clone was found a few times. The chain recombines TRBV7-2 with TRBJ2-7; D remains ambiguous. Germline-derived CDR1 and CDR2 are SGHTA and FQGNSA. The CDR3 loop spans 15 amino acids. Trimming pared 4 bases from V and 5 bases from J, leaving 18 bases between. CDR3 sequence reads: CASSSETRVHHEQYF. The CDR3 nucleotides are TGTGCCAGCAGCTCCGAGACCCGGGTCCACCACGAGCAGTACTTC.

This chain connects TRBV9 to TRBJ2-3; unclear D gene. Germline CDR1 and CDR2: SGDLS and YYNGEE. The CDR3 is 11 amino acids. Trimming removed 4 bases at V and 6 bases at J, with 6 bases between. In DNA form, the CDR3 reads TGTGCCAGCAGCAACACGGATACGCAGTATTTT. Translation gives CASSNTDTQYF.

The V gene is TRBV29-1, the J gene TRBJ1-3; 7 nucleotides match TRBD1. The CDR3 covers 14 residues. With 7 bases clipped from V and 0 bases from J, the junction kept 6 bases outside the gene matches. Looked up from germline, CDR1 is SQVTM and CDR2 is ANQGSEA. The CDR3 region has the DNA TGCAGCGCCCGACAGGGCCACTCTGGAAACACCATATATTTT. It codes for CSARQGHSGNTIYF.

The chain couples TRBV2 to TRBJ1-5; D not resolved. The germline CDR1 and CDR2 sequences are SNHLY and FYNNEI. The CDR3 totals 12 residues. V lost 6 bases to trimming and J lost 3 bases, with 6 bases between them. The CDR3, as DNA: TGTGCCAGCAGGGGAAACAATCAGCCCCAGCATTTT. It is translated as CASRGNNQPQHF.

V gene TRBV15 combines with J gene TRBJ2-5; D uncertain. The CDR3 spans 16 residues. Germline CDR1 is LNHNV and CDR2 is YYDKDF (reference sequence). Trimming took off 0 bases at V and 5 bases at J, with 16 bases between the two ends. Here the CDR3 DNA reads TGTGCCACCAGCAGAGATATTGTTTCTAACGGGGAGACCCAGTACTTC. Protein sequence: CATSRDIVSNGETQYF.

J is TRBJ2-7 and V is TRBV18, with a weak D call TRBD2 (7 bases). The CDR3 covers 13 residues. Germline values: CDR1 KGHSH, CDR2 LQKENI. Trimming pared 5 bases from V and 5 bases from J, leaving 13 bases between. The DNA for the CDR3 is TGTGCCAGCTCATACAGGGAGGGCGACGAGCAGTACTTC. This gives the protein CASSYREGDEQYF.

This clone was counted once. The rearrangement links TRBV11-2 to TRBJ1-2; 8 bases line up with TRBD1. The germline V gene encodes CDR1 SGHAT and CDR2 FQNNGV. Germline trimming cut 5 bases from V and 6 bases from J; bases unmatched to any gene: 14. The CDR3 runs to 16 residues. The CDR3 sequence: CASSRLSDRVRDGYTF. CDR3 coding DNA: TGTGCCAGCAGCCGGCTATCGGACAGGGTGAGGGATGGCTACACCTTC.

The V call is TRBV19, the J call TRBJ2-2; 10 bases are a match to TRBD1. Germline V CDR1 and CDR2: LNHDA, SQIVND (reference sequence). This CDR3 spans 14 amino acids. V shed 8 bases, J shed 5 bases, and the junction held 5 bases outside the gene matches. The CDR3 region has the DNA TGTGCCAGTGGGGACAGGGGTGGTACCGGGGAGCTGTTTTTT. Translating gives CASGDRGGTGELFF.

This clone was detected only once. At the DNA level, this CDR3 is encoded by other sequences in the same sample as well. The chain uses TRBV18 and TRBJ1-1, with D perhaps TRBD1 (5 bases). The CDR3 runs to 13 residues. The germline V gene encodes CDR1 KGHSH and CDR2 LQKENI. Between the trimmed V and J ends, which lost 6 bases and 4 bases, there was a span of 12 bases. The CDR3 nucleotides are TGTGCCAGCTCTCCGCAGGGAGGCACTGAAGCTTTCTTT. It yields the protein CASSPQGGTEAFF.